Below, one T cell receptor beta chain is given with its context. Its recognized antigen is unknown. One base away there is no much larger clone; base qualities are not given. The data were taken from a study of blood T cell repertoires in COVID-19 (dated by TCRdb to 2020 to 2021). Background on the whole study: The collaborator samples originated in the United States, Italy and Spain and spanned the acute and convalescent phases of COVID-19. The material from the prospective study consisted of cDNA or gDNA derived from T cells, B-cell-depleted T cells, or PBMCs. The dataset comprised deeply sampled blood TCRbeta repertoires from subjects exposed to, actively infected with, or recovered from COVID-19. The repertoires were released in a freely available public database intended as a resource for research on the immune response to SARS-CoV-2. The samples were drawn from two sources: the first 160 participants of the ongoing ImmuneRACE study, and 1,254 subjects contributed by 6 global collaborators. The sample metadata nearly always contained a de-identified subject ID, COVID-19 status, age in years and sex. Where HLA class I and class II types were available, the types were taken from metadata supplied by the sample provider, not from assay-based typing. Points the paper makes about the study in general: The quantity of clinical and demographic metadata differed by source and by participant and was supplied without curation.

The germline V gene encodes CDR1 MNHEY and CDR2 SVGEGT. The CDR3 spans 14 residues, from the cysteine through the phenylalanine. Left in the record is the CDR3 DNA by itself, 42 bases read in frame from the first base. After removal of 4 bases from V and 6 bases from J, the junction retains 7 bases not matched to a gene. The immunoSEQ Assay, a bias-controlled multiplex PCR, was used to amplify TCRbeta CDR3 regions from genomic DNA. Per the original workflow: The number of nucleated cells in each sample was estimated by amplification of reference gene primers within the assay. To quantify the absolute abundance of each unique TCRbeta CDR3 rearrangement, sequence reads were collapsed and filtered. For each sample, productive Simpson clonality was calculated as the square root of Simpson's diversity index over productive rearrangements. This is the immuneACCESS table as TCRdb keeps it, with only in-frame sequences that have V and J called. A part of the clones is gone; compared with another copy, unresolved V genes explain less than half, and the rest is unexplained. For V, J and clone size, that table is used; D and trimming come from the DNA. A total of about 110,000 clones appear in this sample, about 85% of them only once. The biggest ten clones account for approximately 1.5% of the sample.

Collaborating institutions collected whole blood in K2EDTA tubes following their own protocols. For TCRbeta analysis, collaborator samples were shipped as frozen whole blood, as isolated PBMCs, or as DNA extracted from either sample type. The sequence joins TRBV6-2 or TRBV6-3 to TRBJ2-3; 7 central nucleotides agree with TRBD1. The receptor's source is a man aged 35-49 years with acute or convalescent COVID-19. Sequencing was done on a sample of peripheral blood. Here the CDR3 is given as CASSFGTAVDTQYF. In nucleotides, the sequence is TGTGCCAGCAGTTTCGGGACAGCTGTGGATACGCAGTATTTT.